The 16 T cell receptor beta chains given below trace back to one sample, sequenced in a study of regulatory T cells in long-lasting Graves disease. Library construction for TCR beta used iRepertoire HTBI primers and Arm-PCR of CDR3 regions. One entry per CDR3 protein, called by TCRdb with MiXCR from the multiplex PCR reads. There are some 400,000 distinct CDR3 sequences in the sample; about 16% occur only once, and 16% lies in the top ten. The time point here: newly diagnosed GD, antithyroid drugs for less than 3 months. Preparation of the TCR library used RNA extracted from PBMCs. This same sample was also part of a study on T cells in Graves' hyperthyroidism and ophthalmopathy.

The sample here was peripheral blood mononuclear cells (PBMCs), taken at new diagnosis, from a patient treated with antithyroid drugs. These receptors all stem from a woman aged 25 to 39 with Graves disease.

The chain is built from TRBV6-1 and TRBJ2-1; 8 bases map to TRBD1. This CDR3 has 15 residues. J was trimmed by 8 bases and V by 6 bases; bases with no gene match: 12. Looked up from germline, CDR1 is MNHNS and CDR2 is SASEGT. The CDR3 protein is CASSQRQGRNDEQFF. DNA for the CDR3: TGTGCCAGCAGCCAACGACAGGGGAGGAATGATGAGCAGTTCTTC.

This chain links TRBV19 with TRBJ1-2, with 7 positions matching TRBD1. The CDR3 is made up of 14 amino acids. Trimming took 8 bases from V and 3 from J; bases not matched to a gene: 9. The V gene's germline CDR1 is LNHDA and CDR2 SQIVND (reference sequence). CDR3 in amino acids: CASQTGEWDYGYTF. For the CDR3, the DNA is TGTGCCAGTCAAACAGGGGAGTGGGACTATGGCTACACCTTC.

The sample holds many counts of this clonotype. The rearrangement joins TRBV19 to TRBJ1-6; 10 bases are shared with TRBD1. Trimming cost V 6 bases and J 9 bases; bases outside gene matches: 5. CDR3 length equals 14 residues. Germline V gives CDR1 LNHDA, CDR2 SQIVND (reference sequence). The CDR3 nucleotides are TGTGCCAGTAGACAGACAGGGGGCGGTTCACCCCTCCACTTT. It is translated as CASRQTGGGSPLHF.

The J gene is TRBJ2-7, the V gene TRBV19; 11 bases align to TRBD2. CDR1 is LNHDA and CDR2 is SQIVND in the germline V gene (reference sequence). Unmatched junction bases numbered 6, after V lost 5 bases and J lost 3 bases. This CDR3 region has 15 residues. The CDR3 protein is CASSAGLAEGYEQYF. The DNA for the CDR3 is TGTGCCAGTAGTGCGGGACTAGCGGAGGGCTACGAGCAGTACTTC.

This clonotype has a count of ten or more. V and J are TRBV6-1 and TRBJ2-3; D not resolved. In germline, CDR1 is MNHNS, CDR2 SASEGT. V was pared by 6 bases and J by 5 bases, with 12 bases between. The length of the CDR3 is 13 residues. CDR3 residues: CASRGSLGDTQYF. CDR3 nucleotides: TGTGCCAGCAGAGGGTCCCTCGGAGATACGCAGTATTTT.

This clonotype was observed a handful of times. This chain links TRBV20-1 with TRBJ2-1, with D maybe TRBD2 (5 bases). In germline, CDR1 is DFQATT, CDR2 SNEGSKA (reference sequence). There are 15 residues in the CDR3. With 3 bases removed from V and 0 bases from J, the gap between germline ends came to 12 bases. CDR3 nucleotides: TGCAGTGCTAGTGAGGGCGCGAGCTCCTACAATGAGCAGTTCTTC. It codes for CSASEGASSYNEQFF.

The chain links TRBV5-1 to TRBJ1-5; the D gene is possibly TRBD1 (5 bases). Germline V CDR1 and CDR2: SGHRS, YFSETQ. This CDR3 spans 16 amino acids. V was trimmed by 2 bases and J by 7 bases, leaving 19 bases between them. This CDR3 reads CASSFPRLRDLQPQHF. CDR3 DNA: TGCGCCAGCAGCTTCCCTCGTCTGAGGGACCTCCAGCCCCAGCATTTT.

This clonotype appeared many times. The chain joins TRBV29-1 to TRBJ2-7, with a tentative D call TRBD2 (7 bases). Deletions cut 2 bases from V and 3 bases from J, with 11 bases between. There are 13 residues in the CDR3. Germline CDR1 and CDR2: SQVTM and ANQGSEA. The CDR3 DNA follows: TGCAGCGTTGAAACAGGGAGGGGCTACGAGCAGTACTTC. Translating it yields CSVETGRGYEQYF.

This clonotype was observed at least ten times. V gene TRBV20-1 combines with J gene TRBJ2-1; the match to TRBD2 covers 10 bases. The CDR3 spans 14 residues. Trimming took 1 base from V and 8 from J; bases not matched to a gene: 5. In germline, CDR1 is DFQATT, CDR2 SNEGSKA (reference sequence). The CDR3 region has the DNA TGCAGTGCTAGAGGTCCTAGCGGGAGTGATGAGCAGTTCTTC. Protein product: CSARGPSGSDEQFF.

Details on this clonotype: This may come from a read error, since a much larger clone is one base off. This chain uses TRBV15 with TRBJ2-3; maybe TRBD2 (5 bases). The CDR3 runs to 15 residues. Germline CDR1 LNHNV, CDR2 YYDKDF (reference sequence). V was clipped by 6 bases and J by 2 bases, with 15 bases between them. The CDR3, as DNA: TGTGCCACCAGGAGGGCCACAAACAACACAGATACGCAGTATTTT. Protein product: CATRRATNNTDTQYF. The whole variable domain, filled in from reference TRBV15 and TRBJ2-3, reads DAMVIQNPRYQVTQFGKPVTLSCSQTLNHNVMYWYQQKSSQAPKLLFHYYDKDFNNEADTPDNFQSRRPNTSFCFLDIRSPGLGDTAMYLCATRRATNNTDTQYFGPGTRLTVL.

This clonotype came up many times. This chain uses TRBV6-2 or TRBV6-3 with TRBJ2-3; D tentatively reads TRBD1 or TRBD2 (5 bases each). The germline V and J ends were trimmed by 2 bases and 3 bases, with 12 bases remaining between them. The germline CDR1 and CDR2 sequences are MNHEY and SVGEGT. This CDR3 is built from 15 residues. CDR3 loop: CASSYESGPTDTQYF. In DNA, the CDR3 is TGTGCCAGCAGTTACGAGTCGGGACCAACAGATACGCAGTATTTT.

In this sample, this clonotype turned up a few times. The chain has TRBV14 and TRBJ2-7, with D tentatively TRBD1 (5 bases). CDR1 is SGHDN, CDR2 FVKESK, per germline. V lost 5 bases, J lost 5 bases, and 10 bases lay in between. The CDR3 runs to 12 residues. The CDR3 DNA follows: TGTGCCAGCAGCTCCTACAGGAACGAGCAGTACTTC. Translated, it gives CASSSYRNEQYF.

This clonotype was seen a few times. This chain connects TRBV5-1 to TRBJ2-2, with 11 bases that match TRBD2. The J segment lost 4 bases and the V segment lost 5 bases, leaving 28 bases of the junction unmatched. There are 23 residues in the CDR3. Germline lookup yields CDR1 SGHRS and CDR2 YFSETQ. CDR3 sequence (DNA): TGCGCCAGCAGTCGCGGACGGGACGGTCCTAGAATGAGACTAGCGGGACCCACCGGGGAGCTGTTTTTT. It translates to CASSRGRDGPRMRLAGPTGELFF.

The chain is built from TRBV10-2 and TRBJ1-6; 7 positions agree with TRBD1. CDR3 length: 13 residues. The ends lost 7 bases at V and 14 bases at J; junction bases unmatched: 11. Germline-derived CDR1 and CDR2 are WSHSY and SAAADI. The CDR3 here is CASIGQESWTLHF. The CDR3 DNA sequence: TGCGCCAGCATCGGACAGGAAAGTTGGACCCTCCACTTT.

The chain uses TRBV3-1 and TRBJ2-7, with D uncertain. V shed 3 bases and J shed 2 bases, with 11 bases lying between them. The CDR3 has 14 amino acids. Per the germline V gene, CDR1 is LGHDT and CDR2 is YNNKEL (reference sequence). The CDR3 DNA reads TGTGCCAGCAGCCATGGTGGCGGCCCCTACGAGCAGTACTTC. It is translated as CASSHGGGPYEQYF.

The sample holds many counts of this clonotype. This chain joins TRBV10-1 and TRBJ2-7, with 7 nucleotides matching TRBD2. The germline CDR1 and CDR2 sequences are WNHNN and SYGVQD (reference sequence). This CDR3 region has 15 residues. Trimming removed 4 bases from V and 2 bases from J; junction bases left unmatched: 8. The CDR3 is CASSVGASGTYEQYF. CDR3 bases: TGCGCCAGCAGTGTAGGGGCTAGCGGAACCTACGAGCAGTACTTC.